Shown below are 7 T cell receptor beta chains from a single sample sequenced in a study of response to subunit inactivated influenza vaccine. A single record per CDR3 protein comes from TCRdb applying MiXCR to the RT-PCR reads. The sample includes more than 700,000 distinct CDR3 sequences, 21% of them seen just once. The source material was PBMCs from blood, sampled roughly 5 days after vaccination. These receptors all come from a man in his fifties who received an inactivated influenza vaccine.

The chain carries TRBV15 and TRBJ2-6; D is unclear. The V gene's germline CDR1 is LNHNV and CDR2 YYDKDF (reference sequence). The germline V and J ends were trimmed by 0 bases and 2 bases, with 8 bases remaining between them. The CDR3 contains 16 residues. The CDR3 coding sequence is TGTGCCACCAGCAGAGATCAAAACACTGGGGCCAACGTCCTGACTTTC. This codes for CATSRDQNTGANVLTF.

This clonotype was detected many times. V and J are TRBV5-1 and TRBJ2-1, with 13 nucleotides matching TRBD2. This CDR3 contains 16 residues. CDR1 and CDR2 (germline): SGHRS, YFSETQ. V lost 4 bases and J lost 4; bases outside the gene matches: 5. The CDR3 here is CASSLQGLAGYNEQFF. As DNA, the CDR3 is TGCGCCAGCAGCCTACAGGGACTAGCGGGATACAATGAGCAGTTCTTC.

In this sample, this clonotype turned up a few times. The V gene is TRBV7-9, the J gene TRBJ2-7; D is uncertain. V gave up 1 base and J gave up 7 bases, with 8 bases separating them. The CDR3 runs 12 residues. The germline gives CDR1 SEHNR, CDR2 FQNEAQ (reference sequence). For the CDR3, the DNA is TGTGCCAGCAGCTTAGTTTTGGTGGAGCAGTACTTC. It is translated as CASSLVLVEQYF.

Turning to this clonotype: The junction differs from germline at one of its ends, possibly a read error. The gene calls are TRBV5-1 and TRBJ2-7; D may be TRBD2 (6 bases). Germline CDR1 is SGHRS and CDR2 is YFSETQ. The CDR3 covers 13 residues. The DNA for the CDR3 is TGCGCCAGCACCTTGCGGGGTGGGTACGAGCAGTACTTC. Residues: CASTLRGGYEQYF.

This rearrangement joins TRBV7-9 to TRBJ1-2; the match to TRBD1 covers 8 bases. Germline V gene data show CDR1 as SEHNR and CDR2 as FQNEAQ (reference sequence). The CDR3 is 15 amino acids. The junction had 7 bases not matched to a gene; V was cut back by 3 bases and J by 4 bases. The CDR3 DNA is TGTGCCAGCAGCTTGGGGACAGGCATCATCTATGGCTACACCTTC. Translated: CASSLGTGIIYGYTF.

The chain combines TRBV5-1 with TRBJ1-2; 7 bases line up with TRBD1. The CDR3 sequence is 17 residues long. Germline-derived CDR1 and CDR2 are SGHRS and YFSETQ. The V gene end was trimmed by 2 bases and the J gene end by 0 bases; junction bases not matched to a gene: 10. This chain's CDR3 is CASSFAGTAEANYGYTF. In DNA form, the CDR3 reads TGCGCCAGCAGCTTTGCCGGGACAGCAGAAGCTAACTATGGCTACACCTTC.

V usage is TRBV28 and J usage is TRBJ1-2; D remains ambiguous. With 10 bases removed from V and 8 bases from J, the gap between germline ends came to 20 bases. CDR1 MDHEN and CDR2 SYDVKM come from the germline V gene. CDR3 length equals 13 residues. CDR3 amino acids: CATLEQTPRGYTF. For the CDR3, the DNA is TGTGCCACCTTAGAACAAACCCCCCGCGGCTACACCTTC.